A few counts support the clone carrying this TCR beta chain. Its target is not known. CDR3 size: 15 residues. Trimming stripped 5 bases from V and 6 bases from J, with 18 bases between. Germline V lookup: CDR1 MNHEY, CDR2 SVGEGT. The sample belongs to a study of spatial heterogeneity in lung cancer. Study overall: A module score for T cells, taken from matched bulk RNA-seq, correlated strongly with TCR transcript counts in tumor regions. Study-level points and caveats: Tracking of tumor mutation counts was seen in expanded intratumoral alpha and beta TCR counts.

Via MiXCR, TCRdb re-called the 5' RACE reads, giving one row per CDR3 protein. This sample has 10,000 to 15,000 distinct CDR3 sequences, with less than 8% found just once. Specified time point: sample taken at primary tumor resection. Untreated early-stage non-small cell lung cancer patients, about 70 in total, were the donors. The sequenced sample was lung tumor tissue, obtained at surgery. J is TRBJ2-3 and V is TRBV6-2 or TRBV6-3, with D maybe TRBD1 (7 bases). The sequence derives from a female donor with early-stage non-small cell lung cancer. The CDR3 DNA reads TGTGCCAGCAGTCCCCGACCGACAGGGAGGGATACGCAGTATTTT. It encodes CASSPRPTGRDTQYF.